This T cell receptor beta chain was observed in a study of blood T cell repertoires in COVID-19. The length of the CDR3 is 15 residues. The germline V gene encodes CDR1 SGDLS and CDR2 YYNGEE. Losses at the gene ends were 4 bases for V and 6 bases for J; bases not matched to a gene: 8. Repertoires were generated with immunoSEQ multiplex PCR, while TCRdb's copy carries only in-frame clones and drops some. The data hold some 390,000 clones, with about 87% observed a single time. The chain is built from TRBV9 and TRBJ2-1, with 9 positions matching TRBD1. Sequencing was performed on peripheral blood. This receptor was taken from an older woman with COVID-19, enrolled during active disease. The CDR3 bases are TGTGCCAGCAGCCCTACAATGACAGGGGGCAATGAGCAGTTCTTC. Translation gives CASSPTMTGGNEQFF.